Listed here are 15 T cell receptor beta chains from one sample, sequenced in a study of Graves' ophthalmopathy and Graves' hyperthyroidism. Transcripts of RNA were the source for amplifying TCR beta CDR3 regions. Investigators did first-round RT-PCR with HTBI primers, then second-round multiplex PCR. A single record per CDR3 protein comes from TCRdb applying MiXCR to the multiplex PCR reads. The table lists about 410,000 distinct CDR3 sequences, about 16% of them singletons. The sample consisted of peripheral blood. All receptors come from a woman aged 18-29 years with Graves' ophthalmopathy.

This clonotype was recorded only once. V is TRBV6-2 or TRBV6-3 and J is TRBJ1-1; D is undetermined. This CDR3 region has 14 residues. Between the trimmed V and J ends, which lost 6 bases and 4 bases, there was a span of 15 bases. Germline lookup yields CDR1 MNHEY and CDR2 SVGEGT. The CDR3 DNA sequence: TGTGCCAGCAGACCCGGTCCCCCGACCACTGAAGCTTTCTTT. Protein sequence: CASRPGPPTTEAFF.

In its sample, this clonotype was seen a few times. This sequence joins TRBV28 and TRBJ1-1; weak D call: TRBD1 (6 bases). The ends were cut back, 9 bases at V and 3 bases at J, with 11 bases in the middle. The CDR3 consists of 12 residues. CDR1 and CDR2 from the germline V gene are MDHEN and SYDVKM. The CDR3 region is CASLQGDTEAFF. The CDR3 bases are TGTGCCAGTTTACAGGGAGACACTGAAGCTTTCTTT.

CDR3 sequence: CASSHTGSQETQYF. The CDR3 nucleotides are TGTGCCAGCAGTCACACCGGGTCTCAAGAGACCCAGTACTTC. The chain recombines TRBV7-9 with TRBJ2-5; D gene ambiguous. V was pared by 6 bases and J by 2 bases, with 13 bases between. The CDR3 has 14 residues. Germline CDR1 and CDR2: SEHNR and FQNEAQ (reference sequence).

This clonotype has a count of ten or more. J is TRBJ2-3 and V is TRBV6-1; D may be TRBD1 (5 bases). V shed 4 bases and J shed 4 bases, with 6 bases lying between them. The CDR3 is 12 amino acids. Germline assignment: CDR1 MNHNS and CDR2 SASEGT. CDR3 sequence reads: CASSATADTQYF. CDR3 sequence (DNA): TGTGCCAGCAGTGCGACAGCAGATACGCAGTATTTT.

The table lists this clonotype with many counts. CDR3: CASSSDWGETQYF. DNA of the CDR3: TGTGCCAGCAGTTCTGACTGGGGGGAGACCCAGTACTTC. The chain combines TRBV7-2 with TRBJ2-5; D may correspond to TRBD1 or TRBD2 (5 bases each). Looked up from germline, CDR1 is SGHTA and CDR2 is FQGNSA. Trimming stripped 6 bases from V and 5 bases from J, with 13 bases between. There are 13 residues in the CDR3.

This clonotype was seen at least ten times. V and J are TRBV27 and TRBJ2-7; D call uncertain. Trimming took 8 bases from V and 2 from J, leaving 19 bases between them. CDR3 size: 15 residues. The germline V gene encodes CDR1 MNHEY and CDR2 SMNVEV (reference sequence). Here the CDR3 reads CASRYLGPATYEQYF. In nucleotides, the CDR3 is TGTGCCAGCCGTTATTTGGGTCCGGCTACCTACGAGCAGTACTTC.

This clonotype was counted ten times or more. The V call is TRBV15, the J call TRBJ2-5, with D unclear. The CDR3 runs 16 residues. Trimming pared 0 bases from V and 1 base from J, leaving 12 bases between. Germline CDR1 is LNHNV and CDR2 is YYDKDF (reference sequence). The CDR3 DNA sequence: TGTGCCACCAGCAGAGACTCGCGGCCGATCCAAGAGACCCAGTACTTC. It is translated as CATSRDSRPIQETQYF. Drawing the rest from reference TRBV15 and TRBJ2-5, the complete variable domain is DAMVIQNPRYQVTQFGKPVTLSCSQTLNHNVMYWYQQKSSQAPKLLFHYYDKDFNNEADTPDNFQSRRPNTSFCFLDIRSPGLGDTAMYLCATSRDSRPIQETQYFGPGTRLLVL.

The DNA for the CDR3 is TGTGCCAGCAGTTTATACCCCGAGCAGTACTTC. Protein product: CASSLYPEQYF. The chain has TRBV12-3 or TRBV12-4 and TRBJ2-7; no firm D call. V lost 2 bases to trimming and J lost 6 bases, with 5 bases between them. There are 11 residues in the CDR3.

This clonotype was counted at least ten times. The chain combines TRBV29-1 with TRBJ2-7, with TRBD1 as a possible D gene (5 bases). This CDR3 comprises 12 residues. CDR1 and CDR2 from the germline V gene are SQVTM and ANQGSEA. V was shortened by 6 bases and J by 4 bases, with 13 bases between the two germline ends. CDR3 in DNA: TGCAGCGTCCGATTGACAGTTTACGAGCAGTACTTC. Protein: CSVRLTVYEQYF.

The rearrangement joins TRBV6-1 to TRBJ1-1; perhaps TRBD1 as D (5 bases). V gave up 6 bases and J gave up 7 bases, with 12 bases separating them. The CDR3 extends over 12 amino acids. Germline CDR1 reads MNHNS; CDR2 reads SASEGT. The CDR3 DNA is TGTGCCAGCAGAATAGGGGCAGATGAAGCTTTCTTT. As protein: CASRIGADEAFF.

This clonotype was recorded many times. The rearrangement uses TRBV6-2 or TRBV6-3 and TRBJ1-2, with D unclear. Trimming left V 8 bases short and J 5 bases short, with 15 bases between. The CDR3 totals 13 residues. The germline gives CDR1 MNHEY, CDR2 SVGEGT. In DNA, the CDR3 is TGTGCCAGCGGCAAGACTGCCACATATGGCTACACCTTC. As protein: CASGKTATYGYTF.

This rearrangement joins TRBV7-2 to TRBJ2-2, with D uncertain. Germline V CDR1 and CDR2: SGHTA, FQGNSA. The ends were cut back, 2 bases at V and 7 bases at J, with 14 bases in the middle. This CDR3 contains 15 residues. This CDR3 is CASSLQTPRRGELFF. Here the CDR3 DNA reads TGTGCCAGCAGCTTACAGACCCCCCGCCGCGGGGAGCTGTTTTTT. Drawing the rest from reference TRBV7-2 and TRBJ2-2, the complete variable domain is GAGVSQSPSNKVTEKGKDVELRCDPISGHTALYWYRQSLGQGLEFLIYFQGNSAPDKSGLPSDRFSAERTGGSVSTLTIQRTQQEDSAVYLCASSLQTPRRGELFFGEGSRLTVL.

This clonotype was counted many times. The genes are TRBV30 and TRBJ2-5; 11 bases agree with TRBD2. The length of the CDR3 is 17 residues. Trimming removed 1 base from V and 5 bases from J; junction bases left unmatched: 12. Germline CDR1 reads GTSNPN; CDR2 reads SVGIG (reference sequence). As DNA, the CDR3 is TGTGCCTGGAGTGCTCCGCGGGTAGCGGGGGGGCATGAGACCCAGTACTTC. Its protein product is CAWSAPRVAGGHETQYF. Drawing the rest from reference TRBV30 and TRBJ2-5, the complete variable domain is SQTIHQWPATLVQPVGSPLSLECTVEGTSNPNLYWYRQAAGRGLQLLFYSVGIGQISSEVPQNLSASRPQDRQFILSSKKLLLSDSGFYLCAWSAPRVAGGHETQYFGPGTRLLVL.

Concerning this clonotype itself: A much larger clone is a single base away; this may be a read error. This chain joins TRBV18 and TRBJ1-5; D unclear. Germline V gives CDR1 KGHSH, CDR2 LQKENI. The CDR3 covers 13 residues. CDR3 DNA: TGTTCCAGCTCACCCTCCACAGAGCAGCCCCAGCATTTT. Its protein product is CSSSPSTEQPQHF.

V gene TRBV15 combines with J gene TRBJ2-7, with 7 bases identical to TRBD1. Trimming took 0 bases from V and 5 from J; bases not matched to a gene: 7. The CDR3 runs 15 residues. Per the germline V gene, CDR1 is LNHNV and CDR2 is YYDKDF (reference sequence). The CDR3 sequence: CATSREKTGTHEQYF. CDR3 coding DNA: TGTGCCACCAGCAGAGAGAAGACAGGGACCCACGAGCAGTACTTC.